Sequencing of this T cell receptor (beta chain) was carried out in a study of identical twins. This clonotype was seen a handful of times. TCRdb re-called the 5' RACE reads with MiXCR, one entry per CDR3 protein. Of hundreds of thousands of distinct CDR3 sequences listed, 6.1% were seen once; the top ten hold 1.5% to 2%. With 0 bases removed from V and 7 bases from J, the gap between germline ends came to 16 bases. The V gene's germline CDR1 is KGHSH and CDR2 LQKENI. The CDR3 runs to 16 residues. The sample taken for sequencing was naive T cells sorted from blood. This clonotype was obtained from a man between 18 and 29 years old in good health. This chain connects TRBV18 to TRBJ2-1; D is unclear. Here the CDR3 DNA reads TGTGCCAGCTCACCACCGGGCAGGCCCAATATTAATGAGCAGTTCTTC. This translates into CASSPPGRPNINEQFF.